This T cell receptor beta chain was recorded in a study of blood T cell repertoires in COVID-19. In this sample, this clone turned up once. Germline CDR1 LNHDA, CDR2 SQIVND (reference sequence). The trim removed 6 bases at V and 6 bases at J, leaving 4 bases unmatched. The CDR3 covers 13 residues. Profiled with immunoSEQ multiplex PCR; TCRdb holds only in-frame clones, not every one. The sample lists some 490,000 clones, 75% to 90% occurring once. V usage is TRBV19 and J usage is TRBJ2-2; TRBD1 agrees at 7 bases. Material: peripheral blood. The TCR comes from a human donor in a cohort sampled during active COVID-19. CDR3 DNA sequence: TGTGCCAGTAGGGCAGGGGGTTCCGGGGAGCTGTTTTTT. Amino acids: CASRAGGSGELFF.